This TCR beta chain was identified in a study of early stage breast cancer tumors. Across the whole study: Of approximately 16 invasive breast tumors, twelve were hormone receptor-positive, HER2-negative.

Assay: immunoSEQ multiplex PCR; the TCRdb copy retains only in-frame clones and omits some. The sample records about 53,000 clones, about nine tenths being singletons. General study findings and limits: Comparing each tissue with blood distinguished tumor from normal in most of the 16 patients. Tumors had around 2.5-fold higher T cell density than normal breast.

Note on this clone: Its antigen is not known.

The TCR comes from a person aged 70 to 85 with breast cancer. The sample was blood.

CDR3 loop: CASSHAGQGYEQYF. In DNA form, the CDR3 reads TGCGCCAGCAGCCACGCGGGACAGGGGTACGAGCAGTACTTC. This chain joins TRBV4-1 and TRBJ2-7, with 10 bases lining up with TRBD1. Germline CDR1 and CDR2: MGHRA and YSYEKL. The CDR3 extends over 14 amino acids. V lost 3 bases to trimming and J lost 4 bases; unmatched junction nucleotides: 3.